The text below deals with one T cell receptor (beta chain). The record originates from a study of blood T cell repertoires in COVID-19. V trimming: 6 bases; J trimming: 7 bases; junction bases outside the gene matches: 10. The CDR3 is 16 residues long. CDR1 SEHNR and CDR2 FQNEAQ come from the germline V gene (reference sequence). Sequenced by immunoSEQ multiplex PCR; TCRdb stores in-frame clones only, minus some. The sample includes hundreds of thousands of clones, roughly 85% of them seen just once. The clonotype was recovered from a woman between 25 and 40 years old with active or convalescent COVID-19. Sample: peripheral blood. The chain links TRBV7-9 to TRBJ1-4; 11 bases align to TRBD1. The CDR3 nucleotides read TGTGCCAGCAGTCGGACAGGGGGCTTGTCTAGTGAAAAACTGTTTTTT. It encodes CASSRTGGLSSEKLFF. Supplemented by reference TRBV7-9 and TRBJ1-4, the full variable domain reads DTGVSQNPRHKITKRGQNVTFRCDPISEHNRLYWYRQTLGQGPEFLTYFQNEAQLEKSRLLSDRFSAERPKGSFSTLEIQRTEQGDSAMYLCASSRTGGLSSEKLFFGSGTQLSVL.